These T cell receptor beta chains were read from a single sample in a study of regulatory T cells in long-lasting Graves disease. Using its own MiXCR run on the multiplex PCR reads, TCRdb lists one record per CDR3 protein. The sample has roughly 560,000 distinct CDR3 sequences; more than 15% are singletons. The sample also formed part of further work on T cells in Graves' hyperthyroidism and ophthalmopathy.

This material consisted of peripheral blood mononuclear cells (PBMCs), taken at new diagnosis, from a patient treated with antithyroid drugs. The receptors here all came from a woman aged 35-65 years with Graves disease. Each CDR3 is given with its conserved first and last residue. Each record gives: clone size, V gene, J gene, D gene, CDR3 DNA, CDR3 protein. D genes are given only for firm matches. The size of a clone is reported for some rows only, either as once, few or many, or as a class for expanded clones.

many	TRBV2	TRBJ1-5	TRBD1	TGTGCCAGCAGTGGAGAGGGACAGGGCCAGCCCCAGCATTTT	CASSGEGQGQPQHF
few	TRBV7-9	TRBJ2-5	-	TGTGCCAGCAGCTTACAAAGGGGCGGGGAGACCCAGTACTTC	CASSLQRGGETQYF
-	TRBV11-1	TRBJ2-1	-	TGTGCCAGCAGTTCCCGTTTCAGGACTGGTGAGGGGAATGAGCAGTTCTTC	CASSSRFRTGEGNEQFF
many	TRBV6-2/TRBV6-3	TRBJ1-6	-	TGTGCCAGCAGTTACTCGGCAGGGAGGGGATATAATTCACCCCTCCACTTT	CASSYSAGRGYNSPLHF
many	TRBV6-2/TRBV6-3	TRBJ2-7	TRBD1	TGTGCCAGCAGTTACTCAAGAGACAGGGGGCAATACGAGCAGTACTTC	CASSYSRDRGQYEQYF
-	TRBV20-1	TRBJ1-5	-	TGCAGTGCCTTGGAATATAGCAATCAGCCCCAGCATTTT	CSALEYSNQPQHF
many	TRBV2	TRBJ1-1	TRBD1	TGTGCCAGCAGGAAGGGACAGATGAACACTGAAGCTTTCTTT	CASRKGQMNTEAFF
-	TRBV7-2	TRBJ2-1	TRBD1	TGTGCCAGCAGCCCCACCGGCAACAGGGGGCTCTGGAATGAGCAGTTCTTC	CASSPTGNRGLWNEQFF
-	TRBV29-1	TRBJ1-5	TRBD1	TGCAGCGTGGCGGACAGGGGACAGCCCCAGCATTTT	CSVADRGQPQHF
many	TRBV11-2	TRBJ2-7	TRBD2	TGTGCCAGCAGCTTACCCCCCATAGCGGGGGTAGTCTCCGAGCAGTACTTC	CASSLPPIAGVVSEQYF
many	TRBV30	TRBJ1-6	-	TGTGCCTGGAGTCGTCGTGATTCACCCCTCCACTTT	CAWSRRDSPLHF
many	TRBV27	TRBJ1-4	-	TGTGCCAGCAGTTTATCGTACAGTAATGAAAAACTGTTTTTT	CASSLSYSNEKLFF
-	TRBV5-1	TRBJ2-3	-	TGCGCCAGCAGCGATGGGGGAATGCAGTTGAATACGCAGTATTTT	CASSDGGMQLNTQYF
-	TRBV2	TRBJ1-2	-	TGTGCCAGCAGTCCCGGATACAGGACTCAAGGCTACACCTTC	CASSPGYRTQGYTF
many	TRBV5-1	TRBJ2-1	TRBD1	TGCGCCAGCACTTCCGGGACAGAGTCCTACAATGAGCAGTTCTTC	CASTSGTESYNEQFF
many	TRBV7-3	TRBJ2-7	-	TGTGCCAGCAGCCCGGGACCTCGGGACGAGCAGTACTTC	CASSPGPRDEQYF
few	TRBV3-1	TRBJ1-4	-	TGTGCCAGCAGCTGGGGCCTACAGGTTCCCTTCCTCCCAATAAAGGCCGGACTGTTTTTT	CASSWGLQVPFLPIKAGLFF
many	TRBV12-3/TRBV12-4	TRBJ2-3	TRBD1	TGTGCCAGCAGTACCGGACAGGGCAGAGATACGCAGTATTTT	CASSTGQGRDTQYF
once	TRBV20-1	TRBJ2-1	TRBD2	TGCAGTGCTCTGGGACTAGCGGACCGCAATGAGCAGTTCTTC	CSALGLADRNEQFF
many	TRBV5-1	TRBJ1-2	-	TGCGCCAGCACTTGGGGCCAGGGTAGTATCTATGGCTACACCTTC	CASTWGQGSIYGYTF
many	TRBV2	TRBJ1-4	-	TGTGCCAGCAGTGAATCATGGGTCGAAAAACTGTTTTTT	CASSESWVEKLFF
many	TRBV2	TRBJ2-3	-	TGTGCCAGCAGAGTTGCCACAGATACGCAGTATTTT	CASRVATDTQYF
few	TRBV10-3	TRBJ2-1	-	TGTGCCATCAGTGAGATGAAAGAGCAGTTCTTC	CAISEMKEQFF
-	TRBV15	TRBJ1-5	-	TGTGCCACCAGCAGAGATTTGGCGTCAGGGGTCGGTCAGCCCCAGCATTTT	CATSRDLASGVGQPQHF
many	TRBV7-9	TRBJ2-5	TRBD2	TGTGCCAGCAGCTATGCTAGCGGGGGGACAGAGACCCAGTACTTC	CASSYASGGTETQYF
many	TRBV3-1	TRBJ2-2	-	TGTGCCAGCAGCCCCCGGACAATCAACACCGGGGAGCTGTTTTTT	CASSPRTINTGELFF
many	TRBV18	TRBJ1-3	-	TGTGCCAGCTCTGGACAGAGACGATCTGGAAACACCATATATTTT	CASSGQRRSGNTIYF
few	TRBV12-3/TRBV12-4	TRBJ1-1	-	TGTGCCAGCAGTTTATCCTCGGGTGGAGCTCTCTTT	CASSLSSGGALF
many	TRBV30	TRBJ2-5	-	TGTGCCCGCGACTCAGCTGGGGCAGAGACCCAGTACTTC	CARDSAGAETQYF
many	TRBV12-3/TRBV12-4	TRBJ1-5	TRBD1	TGTGCCAGCAGGGGAACAGGGGACAATCAGCCCCAGCATTTT	CASRGTGDNQPQHF
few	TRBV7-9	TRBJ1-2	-	TGTGCCAGCAGCTTAGATCCGGGTTACTATGGCTACACCTTC	CASSLDPGYYGYTF
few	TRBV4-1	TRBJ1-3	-	TGCGCCAGCAGCCAAGATAGGGGCGTCTCTGGAAACACCATATATTTT	CASSQDRGVSGNTIYF
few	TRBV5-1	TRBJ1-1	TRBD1	TGCGCCAGCAGCTTGGGAGGGGGCGTCGCTGAAGCTTTCTTT	CASSLGGGVAEAFF
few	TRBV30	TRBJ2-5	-	TGTGCCTGGACCCTCCCCCAGGATTATCAGAAGGAGACCCAGTACTTC	CAWTLPQDYQKETQYF
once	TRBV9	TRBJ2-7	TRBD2	TGTGCCAGCAGCCTTTCCGGGACTAGCGGGTACGAGCAGTACTTC	CASSLSGTSGYEQYF
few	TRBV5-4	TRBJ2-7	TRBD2	TGTGCCAGCAGAATAGCGGGGGGTACCCTCTACGAGCAGTACTTC	CASRIAGGTLYEQYF